These 14 T cell receptor beta chains were all obtained from the same sample, sequenced in a study of tissue T cells after allogeneic stem cell transplantation. Libraries were prepared by immunoSEQ multiplex PCR; TCRdb keeps only in-frame clonotypes and omits some of them. Here the sample spans under 50,000 clones, 80% to 95% being singletons. This material consisted of blood, taken before transplantation. The source is a woman between 35 and 75 years old who later had graft-versus-host disease after an allogeneic stem cell transplant.

This clone is labeled as medium-sized. The V and J genes are TRBV18 and TRBJ1-4; D remains ambiguous. From germline, CDR1 is KGHSH and CDR2 LQKENI. This CDR3 comprises 14 residues. Trimming took off 1 base at V and 0 bases at J, with 3 bases between the two ends. The DNA of the CDR3 is TGTGCCAGCTCACCACAGGCAACTAATGAAAAACTGTTTTTT. This encodes CASSPQATNEKLFF.

A few counts support this clone. The rearrangement links TRBV4-1 to TRBJ1-6, with D perhaps matching TRBD1 (5 bases). The germline V gene encodes CDR1 MGHRA and CDR2 YSYEKL. V was cut by 0 bases and J by 10 bases, with 13 bases left in between. This CDR3 is 15 amino acids long. The CDR3: CASSQEGQGVSPLHF. CDR3 in DNA: TGCGCCAGCAGCCAAGAGGGTCAGGGAGTCTCACCCCTCCACTTT.

The V gene is TRBV6-2 or TRBV6-3, the J gene TRBJ1-5, with D maybe TRBD1 (5 bases). The CDR3 has 16 amino acids. The V gene's germline CDR1 is MNHEY and CDR2 SVGEGT. V was cut by 6 bases and J by 3 bases, with 18 bases left in between. The CDR3 bases are TGTGCCAGCAGCCCGCAGGGAAGTCTTGACAATCAGCCCCAGCATTTT. Protein product: CASSPQGSLDNQPQHF.

The CDR3 sequence: CASSQAGTSLGNEQFF. The CDR3 nucleotides read TGCGCCAGCAGCCAAGCCGGGACTAGTTTAGGCAATGAGCAGTTCTTC. V usage is TRBV4-1 and J usage is TRBJ2-1; 8 bases map to TRBD2. CDR1 and CDR2 (germline): MGHRA, YSYEKL. There are 16 residues in the CDR3. Trimming removed 1 base from V and 6 bases from J; junction bases left unmatched: 8.

There are a few counts of this clone. The chain is built from TRBV27 and TRBJ2-1; 10 nucleotides line up with TRBD2. CDR3 length: 17 residues. Per the germline V gene, CDR1 is MNHEY and CDR2 is SMNVEV (reference sequence). J lost 4 bases, V lost 1 base, and 7 bases had no gene match. Here the CDR3 reads CASSLLGSGRQYNEQFF. Written as DNA, the CDR3 is TGTGCCAGCAGTTTATTGGGTAGCGGGAGGCAGTACAATGAGCAGTTCTTC.

The V and J genes are TRBV2 and TRBJ2-1, with D hard to call. The germline V and J ends were trimmed by 7 bases and 3 bases, with 10 bases remaining between them. The CDR3 covers 13 residues. Looked up from germline, CDR1 is SNHLY and CDR2 is FYNNEI. CDR3 sequence (DNA): TGTGCCAGCACAGTAGGCGTCTACAATGAGCAGTTCTTC. Translated: CASTVGVYNEQFF. Based on the CDR3 plus reference TRBV2 and TRBJ2-1, the full variable domain is EPEVTQTPSHQVTQMGQEVILRCVPISNHLYFYWYRQILGQKVEFLVSFYNNEISEKSEIFDDQFSVERPDGSNFTLKIRSTKLEDSAMYFCASTVGVYNEQFFGPGTRLTVL.

This clone was seen more than once but under ten times. J is TRBJ2-7 and V is TRBV28, with D uncertain. V dropped 7 bases and J dropped 0 bases, with 16 bases sitting between them. CDR3 length: 15 residues. Germline assignment: CDR1 MDHEN and CDR2 SYDVKM. CDR3 in DNA: TGTGCCAGCAACCCGGTGCTGGAGAGCTCCTACGAGCAGTACTTC. Translated, it gives CASNPVLESSYEQYF.

The V gene is TRBV20-1, the J gene TRBJ1-1, with TRBD1 matching 7 bases. J lost 1 base, V lost 3 bases, and 5 bases had no gene match. The CDR3 is made up of 14 amino acids. Germline V CDR1 and CDR2: DFQATT, SNEGSKA (reference sequence). The CDR3 region is CSASRGPANTEAFF. The DNA for the CDR3 is TGCAGTGCTAGTAGGGGGCCCGCGAACACTGAAGCTTTCTTT.

The chain carries TRBV18 and TRBJ2-1; a weak D match, TRBD2 (5 bases). This CDR3 is built from 16 residues. V dropped 4 bases and J dropped 5 bases, with 18 bases sitting between them. Germline V gene sequence: CDR1 KGHSH, CDR2 LQKENI. For the CDR3, the DNA is TGTGCCAGCTCACGGGAGAGGAACAGAGCCAACAATGAGCAGTTCTTC. It is translated as CASSRERNRANNEQFF.

The V and J genes are TRBV5-4 and TRBJ2-3, with D maybe TRBD1 (6 bases). V was clipped by 3 bases and J by 3 bases, with 14 bases between them. Per germline, CDR1 SGHNT and CDR2 YYREEE (reference sequence). CDR3 size: 15 residues. Here the CDR3 DNA reads TGTGCCAGCAGCTCGTACAGGGTGGGGACAGATACGCAGTATTTT. Translating gives CASSSYRVGTDTQYF. The complete variable domain, with remaining parts taken from reference TRBV5-4 and TRBJ2-3, reads ETGVTQSPTHLIKTRGQQVTLRCSSQSGHNTVSWYQQALGQGPQFIFQYYREEENGRGNFPPRFSGLQFPNYSSELNVNALELDDSALYLCASSSYRVGTDTQYFGPGTRLTVL.

The rearrangement links TRBV30 to TRBJ1-4, with D unresolved. CDR3 length: 12 amino acids. V was pared by 0 bases and J by 8 bases, with 7 bases between. The germline V gene has CDR1 GTSNPN and CDR2 SVGIG (reference sequence). The CDR3 DNA follows: TGTGCCTGGAGTGTAATCGGCGAAAAACTGTTTTTT. Translated, it gives CAWSVIGEKLFF.

In this sample, this clone turned up once. The V and J genes are TRBV7-8 and TRBJ2-5, with D possibly being TRBD1 or TRBD2 (5 bases each). V was pared by 4 bases and J by 2 bases, with 11 bases between. This CDR3 region has 14 residues. The V gene's germline CDR1 is SGHVS and CDR2 FQNEAQ. Written as DNA, the CDR3 is TGTGCCAGCAGCTCCCGGGGCCGTCAAGAGACCCAGTACTTC. Protein product: CASSSRGRQETQYF.

This clone was counted only a few times. The chain couples TRBV15 to TRBJ1-2; no clear D gene. Germline V lookup: CDR1 LNHNV, CDR2 YYDKDF (reference sequence). The CDR3 contains 13 residues. V lost 0 bases, J lost 7 bases, and 9 bases lay in between. CDR3 protein: CATSRDRRGGYTF. The DNA for the CDR3 is TGTGCCACCAGCAGAGATCGTCGGGGTGGCTACACCTTC.

This chain joins TRBV6-6 and TRBJ1-2; D uncertain. This CDR3 has 11 amino acids. V lost 2 bases, J lost 12 bases, and 10 bases lay in between. Germline V gives CDR1 MNHNY, CDR2 SVGAGI (reference sequence). CDR3 nucleotide sequence: TGTGCCAGCAGTTACGAAACCGCTAACACCTTC. It encodes CASSYETANTF.